These T cell receptor beta chains were read from a single sample in a study of blood T cell repertoires in COVID-19. The assay was immunoSEQ multiplex PCR, and TCRdb's table has in-frame clones only and misses some. The sample consists of about 99,000 clones, around 82% of them appearing once. Sequencing used peripheral blood. These receptors originate from a man aged 55 to 70 with acute or convalescent COVID-19. Each CDR3 is given with its conserved first and last residue. The D gene is left open where the match is weak. Size is omitted from some rows. Given values are once, few, many or a class for expanded clones.

len	v_gene	abundance	d_gene	j_gene	CDR3aa	CDR3nt
15	TRBV2	few	TRBD2	TRBJ2-3	CASRGTSGGADTQYF	TGTGCCAGCAGGGGTACTAGCGGGGGTGCAGATACGCAGTATTTT
12	TRBV30	NA	NA	TRBJ2-3	CAWSVPTNTQYF	TGTGCCTGGAGTGTACCCACTAATACGCAGTATTTT
14	TRBV11-3	NA	NA	TRBJ2-1	CASSSTSSYNEQFF	TGTGCCAGCAGCTCGACTAGCTCCTACAATGAGCAGTTCTTC
18	TRBV18	few	TRBD1	TRBJ2-1	CASSPQAGGNTIVNEQFF	TGTGCCAGCTCACCACAGGCAGGGGGCAACACAATAGTCAATGAGCAGTTCTTC
14	TRBV14	once	TRBD1	TRBJ1-2	CASSRQGFGYGYTF	TGTGCCAGCAGCCGACAGGGCTTCGGCTATGGCTACACCTTC
15	TRBV6-6	NA	TRBD1	TRBJ1-5	CASRHPGGPDQPQHF	TGTGCCAGCAGACACCCAGGGGGACCTGATCAGCCCCAGCATTTT
13	TRBV11-2	few	TRBD1	TRBJ1-5	CASSPGQIQPQHF	TGTGCCAGCAGCCCGGGACAGATTCAGCCCCAGCATTTT
15	TRBV6-2/TRBV6-3	NA	TRBD2	TRBJ2-7	CASSSGLAASYEQYF	TGTGCCAGCAGTTCGGGACTAGCGGCCTCCTACGAGCAGTACTTC
14	TRBV4-1	NA	NA	TRBJ2-7	CASSQRDNPYEQYF	TGCGCCAGCAGCCAACGGGACAACCCCTACGAGCAGTACTTC
13	TRBV5-5	NA	NA	TRBJ1-2	CASSFEQDYGYTF	TGTGCCAGCAGCTTTGAACAGGATTATGGCTACACCTTC
14	TRBV5-1	NA	TRBD1	TRBJ1-1	CASSFQGAGTEAFF	TGCGCCAGCAGCTTTCAGGGGGCGGGCACTGAAGCTTTCTTT
13	TRBV3-1/TRBV3-2	once	NA	TRBJ1-1	CASSQALNTEAFF	TGTGCCAGCAGCCAAGCTCTGAACACTGAAGCTTTCTTT
14	TRBV19	NA	TRBD1	TRBJ2-7	CASSRRDRVYEQYF	TGTGCCAGTAGCCGCCGGGACAGGGTATACGAGCAGTACTTC
17	TRBV5-1	NA	TRBD2	TRBJ2-3	CASSPARAGGSTDTQYF	TGCGCCAGCAGCCCCGCGAGGGCGGGGGGTTCCACAGATACGCAGTATTTT
16	TRBV6-2/TRBV6-3	NA	TRBD2	TRBJ2-7	CASTPFDSGTSYEQYF	TGTGCCAGCACCCCTTTTGATAGCGGGACCTCCTACGAGCAGTACTTC
16	TRBV3-1/TRBV3-2	NA	TRBD1	TRBJ1-5	CASSQARTGGNQPQHF	TGTGCCAGCAGCCAAGCAAGGACAGGGGGCAATCAGCCCCAGCATTTT
15	TRBV9	NA	NA	TRBJ2-3	CASSVGQRNGDTQYF	TGTGCCAGCAGCGTAGGACAGAGGAATGGAGATACGCAGTATTTT
13	TRBV7-2	NA	NA	TRBJ2-7	CASSQGVAYEQYF	TGTGCCAGCAGTCAAGGAGTAGCCTACGAGCAGTACTTC
18	TRBV18	NA	NA	TRBJ2-1	CASSPTSSLISGNNEQFF	TGTGCCAGCTCACCTACATCATCCCTTATCTCGGGAAACAATGAGCAGTTCTTC
17	TRBV3-1/TRBV3-2	NA	TRBD2	TRBJ2-1	CASSQDRASGHDNEQFF	TGTGCCAGCAGCCAAGATCGAGCTAGCGGGCACGACAATGAGCAGTTCTTC
14	TRBV2	NA	NA	TRBJ2-7	CASSAIDWSYEQYF	TGTGCCAGCAGTGCAATAGACTGGTCCTACGAGCAGTACTTC
17	TRBV3-1/TRBV3-2	NA	NA	TRBJ1-2	CASSPNGGGGAPYGYTF	TGTGCCAGCAGCCCCAACGGAGGTGGGGGCGCCCCCTATGGCTACACCTTC
14	TRBV6-5	NA	TRBD1	TRBJ1-1	CASRPGQEGTEAFF	TGTGCCAGCAGACCCGGACAGGAGGGGACTGAAGCTTTCTTT
12	TRBV4-1	NA	NA	TRBJ2-7	CASSQEFDEQYF	TGCGCCAGCAGCCAAGAATTCGACGAGCAGTACTTC
16	TRBV28	NA	TRBD2	TRBJ2-5	CASSSLLLADQETQYF	TGTGCCAGCAGTTCACTCTTACTAGCGGACCAAGAGACCCAGTACTTC
14	TRBV7-2	NA	NA	TRBJ1-1	CASSPGGSNTEAFF	TGTGCCAGCAGCCCGGGGGGCTCGAACACTGAAGCTTTCTTT
12	TRBV30	NA	NA	TRBJ2-1	CAWNGFYNEQFF	TGTGCCTGGAACGGTTTCTACAATGAGCAGTTCTTC
16	TRBV9	NA	NA	TRBJ2-3	CASSVATASTGDTQYF	TGTGCCAGCAGCGTAGCGACCGCGTCCACGGGAGATACGCAGTATTTT
16	TRBV29-1	NA	TRBD2	TRBJ2-2	CSVDTTSGSGTGELFF	TGCAGCGTGGACACGACTAGCGGGAGCGGAACCGGGGAGCTGTTTTTT
15	TRBV4-3	NA	TRBD1	TRBJ1-2	CASSQKGQENYGYTF	TGCGCCAGCAGCCAAAAGGGACAGGAGAACTATGGCTACACCTTC
15	TRBV4-1	NA	NA	TRBJ2-1	CASSQDRASYNEQFF	TGCGCCAGCAGCCAAGATCGAGCTTCCTACAATGAGCAGTTCTTC
14	TRBV28	NA	NA	TRBJ2-1	CASIDYTTASEQFF	TGTGCCAGCATCGACTACACCACAGCAAGTGAGCAGTTCTTC
14	TRBV7-2	NA	TRBD2	TRBJ2-1	CASSLGLAVDEQFF	TGTGCCAGCAGCTTAGGTCTAGCGGTGGATGAGCAGTTCTTC
15	TRBV7-3	NA	NA	TRBJ2-1	CASSPTGQSYNEQFF	TGTGCCAGCAGCCCTACAGGACAGTCCTACAATGAGCAGTTCTTC
16	TRBV25-1	NA	TRBD2	TRBJ2-2	CASSPGTSGETGELFF	TGTGCCAGCAGTCCCGGGACTAGCGGGGAAACCGGGGAGCTGTTTTTT
10	TRBV7-3	NA	NA	TRBJ1-4	CASRTGQLFF	TGTGCCAGCAGAACAGGCCAACTGTTTTTT
15	TRBV24-1	once	TRBD2	TRBJ2-2	CATSGSGGPSGELFF	TGTGCCACCAGTGGGAGCGGGGGACCCTCCGGGGAGCTGTTTTTT
17	TRBV3-1/TRBV3-2	NA	NA	TRBJ2-6	CASSHAGGGSGANVLTF	TGTGCCAGCAGCCATGCAGGGGGAGGCTCTGGGGCCAACGTCCTGACTTTC
11	TRBV7-2	NA	NA	TRBJ2-5	CASSSGETQYF	TGTGCCAGCAGCTCGGGAGAGACCCAGTACTTC
15	TRBV4-1	NA	TRBD1	TRBJ2-3	CASSQGDSSTDTQYF	TGCGCCAGCAGCCAAGGGGACAGCAGCACAGATACGCAGTATTTT
15	TRBV10-3	NA	NA	TRBJ2-2	CAIGREGANTGELFF	TGTGCCATCGGACGGGAGGGGGCCAACACCGGGGAGCTGTTTTTT
12	TRBV12-3/TRBV12-4	NA	NA	TRBJ1-1	CASSFEVTEAFF	TGTGCCAGCAGTTTTGAGGTCACTGAAGCTTTCTTT
17	TRBV5-4	NA	TRBD1	TRBJ1-1	CASSSGTGRIMGTEAFF	TGTGCCAGCAGCTCCGGGACAGGGAGGATCATGGGCACTGAAGCTTTCTTT
16	TRBV15	NA	NA	TRBJ1-3	CATSRDLRVSGNTIYF	TGTGCCACCAGCAGAGATCTCAGGGTATCTGGAAACACCATATATTTT
20	TRBV5-4	NA	NA	TRBJ1-2	CASSLPTWGGSGTHNYGYTF	TGTGCCAGCAGCTTGCCTACTTGGGGGGGCTCCGGGACGCATAACTATGGCTACACCTTC